This entry describes one TCR beta chain. The data originate from a study of cytomegalovirus exposure and HLA in healthy donors. CDR1 is LNHDA, CDR2 SQIVND, per germline (reference sequence). The CDR3 is 14 residues long. V shed 6 bases and J shed 3 bases, with 15 bases lying between them. Data came from immunoSEQ multiplex PCR; TCRdb stores just in-frame clones and leaves some out. Here the sample spans about 240,000 clones, roughly 86% being singletons. This chain uses TRBV19 with TRBJ2-7; no definite D call. The sample taken for sequencing was PBMCs. This sequence originates from a woman aged 25 to 39 in good health and CMV-seropositive. The CDR3 DNA sequence: TGTGCCAGTAGCCTCGGCTTGCGACTCTACGAGCAGTACTTC. This translates into CASSLGLRLYEQYF.